The rows below give T cell receptor beta chains drawn from one sample of a study of CD4 T cells in relation to SARS-CoV-2 and coronaviruses. Clones were read by immunoSEQ multiplex PCR, and TCRdb kept only the in-frame ones, dropping some. The sample yields 58,000 or so clones, roughly nine tenths seen once. Sequences were obtained from naive CD4+ T cells from PBMCs. These receptor sequences come from an adult with COVID-19. The CDR3 runs from the conserved cysteine through the conserved F or W. A D gene is named only where the DNA matches it firmly. Where a row states a size, it is once, few, many or the class of an expanded clone; other rows omit it.

j_call,clone_size,d_call,v_call,cdr3_length,cdr3_nt,cdr3_aa
TRBJ2-5,.,TRBD2,TRBV24-1,16,TGTGCCACCAGTGACCCCCCGGGGGGAGGGCAAGAGACCCAGTACTTC,CATSDPPGGGQETQYF
TRBJ2-4,.,.,TRBV28,17,TGTGCCAGCAGTTTAGGGATCCTCCGGGACTTGAAAAACATTCAGTACTTC,CASSLGILRDLKNIQYF
TRBJ2-3,once,TRBD2,TRBV7-3,15,TGTGCCAGCAGCAGGAGCGGGAGGGAGGAAGATACGCAGTATTTT,CASSRSGREEDTQYF
TRBJ2-6,.,.,TRBV24-1,15,TGTGCCACCAGTGATGTAGGTAGGGGGGCCAACGTCCTGACTTTC,CATSDVGRGANVLTF
TRBJ2-7,.,.,TRBV3-1/TRBV3-2,11,TGTGCCAGCAGCCAAGAGGCCGAGCAGTACTTC,CASSQEAEQYF
TRBJ2-7,.,.,TRBV6-5,14,TGTGCCAGCAGCCGGGACGGACAATCCTACGAGCAGTACTTC,CASSRDGQSYEQYF
TRBJ2-1,.,.,TRBV24-1,15,TGTGCCACCAGTGACCGACGGACCTGGAACAATGAGCAGTTCTTC,CATSDRRTWNNEQFF
TRBJ2-7,.,TRBD2,TRBV28,15,TGTGCCAGCAGTTTCGGACTAGCGGGTCGATTCGAGCAGTACTTC,CASSFGLAGRFEQYF
TRBJ1-1,.,TRBD1,TRBV29-1,14,TGCAGCGCAGGCCAGGGGGCGCTTCGGACTGAAGCTTTCTTT,CSAGQGALRTEAFF
TRBJ2-7,.,.,TRBV29-1,14,TGCAGCGTTGAAGATCCAGGGCCTGGGGTCGAGCAGTACTTC,CSVEDPGPGVEQYF
TRBJ2-7,.,TRBD1,TRBV5-4,16,TGTGCCAGCAGCTTGGACAGGGGGTTTGGCTCCTACGAGCAGTACTTC,CASSLDRGFGSYEQYF
TRBJ2-7,.,TRBD1,TRBV4-3,16,TGCGCCAGCAGCCATACCACCGGGACAGGGAGTTACGAGCAGTACTTC,CASSHTTGTGSYEQYF
TRBJ2-2,.,.,TRBV6-5,15,TGTGCCAGCAGTTGGACAGCTTCGAACACCGGGGAGCTGTTTTTT,CASSWTASNTGELFF
TRBJ2-1,.,TRBD2,TRBV5-1,16,TGCGCCAGCCAAGAAGGAGCGGGAGTGGCGGGGAATGAGCAGTTCTTC,CASQEGAGVAGNEQFF
TRBJ1-5,few,TRBD1,TRBV7-9,15,TGTGCCAGCAGCTCCGGACAGGGCGGCAATCAGCCCCAGCATTTT,CASSSGQGGNQPQHF
TRBJ2-2,.,TRBD2,TRBV5-1,18,TGCGCCAGCAGTTATAGCGGGAGGGCCTCCACGGACACCGGGGAGCTGTTTTTT,CASSYSGRASTDTGELFF
TRBJ2-2,.,TRBD2,TRBV19,15,TGTGCCAGTAGCCCACTAGCGGGGAACACCGGGGAGCTGTTTTTT,CASSPLAGNTGELFF
TRBJ2-7,.,.,TRBV14,22,TGTGCCAGCAGCCAAGATCCAGGACTGACTAGAGGCGAGCGGTCGCCCTCCCACGAGCAGTACTTC,CASSQDPGLTRGERSPSHEQYF
TRBJ1-6,.,.,TRBV19,17,TGTGCCAGTAGTACCATATGGACAGAGGAATATAATTCACCCCTCCACTTT,CASSTIWTEEYNSPLHF
TRBJ1-5,.,.,TRBV18,15,TGTGCCAGCTCAGGAGGGATCCAAAGCAATCAGCCCCAGCATTTT,CASSGGIQSNQPQHF
TRBJ1-5,once,TRBD1,TRBV6-5,15,TGTGCCAGCAGCCTTGGGACAGGTAGCAATCAGCCCCAGCATTTT,CASSLGTGSNQPQHF
TRBJ1-5,.,.,TRBV3-1/TRBV3-2,13,TGTGCCAGCAGCGGGGGGAATAATCAGCCCCAGCATTTT,CASSGGNNQPQHF
TRBJ2-3,.,TRBD1,TRBV7-9,15,TGTGCCAGCAGCCGTTTGGGACAGACCACAGATACGCAGTATTTT,CASSRLGQTTDTQYF
TRBJ2-1,.,TRBD2,TRBV3-1/TRBV3-2,17,TGTGCCAGCAGCCAAATCCTAGGGGTTAGCGGGAGTGATGAGCAGTTCTTC,CASSQILGVSGSDEQFF
TRBJ1-1,few,.,TRBV19,11,TGTGCCAGTAGTATATCAGGGAGAGCTTTCTTT,CASSISGRAFF
TRBJ2-3,.,.,TRBV7-9,14,TGTGCCAGCAGCTTTAAACTAGTTACAGATACGCAGTATTTT,CASSFKLVTDTQYF
TRBJ2-2,.,.,TRBV7-2,16,TGTGCCAGCAGCTTAGCAGGCGGGACAATACCGGGGGAGCTGTTTTTT,CASSLAGGTIPGELFF
TRBJ1-1,.,TRBD1,TRBV4-1,13,TGCGCCAGCGCCGCACAGGGGGGCACTGAAGCTTTCTTT,CASAAQGGTEAFF
TRBJ2-3,.,.,TRBV7-2,17,TGTGCCAGCAGCAATCAGGGGCTCCCCCTTATCACAGATACGCAGTATTTT,CASSNQGLPLITDTQYF
TRBJ2-5,.,.,TRBV28,13,TGTGCCAGCAGTCCTCCTGAGGTGGGGACCCAGTACTTC,CASSPPEVGTQYF
TRBJ2-7,.,TRBD1,TRBV5-5,16,TGTGCCAGCAGCCTACGGACCAACAGGGGCCGTTACGAGCAGTACTTC,CASSLRTNRGRYEQYF
TRBJ2-6,.,.,TRBV5-8,14,TGTGCCAGCAGCTCGGTCCCGGGCGCCAACGTCCTGACTTTC,CASSSVPGANVLTF
TRBJ2-1,.,TRBD1,TRBV9,14,TGTGCCAGCAGCTTTCGGACAGGCTACAATGAGCAGTTCTTC,CASSFRTGYNEQFF
TRBJ1-3,.,.,TRBV7-3,12,TGTGCCAGCAGCCCCGATCGAAACACCATATATTTT,CASSPDRNTIYF
TRBJ1-4,.,.,TRBV3-1/TRBV3-2,15,TGTGCCAGCAGCCCCTCCCGGGGGCCAGATGAAAAACTGTTTTTT,CASSPSRGPDEKLFF
TRBJ1-2,.,.,TRBV15,14,TGTGCCACCAGCAGAGATTTAGGGCGGTATGGCTACACCTTC,CATSRDLGRYGYTF
TRBJ2-7,.,.,TRBV28,14,TGTGCCAGCCGTGGCAGGGCCACCTCCTACGAGCAGTACTTC,CASRGRATSYEQYF
TRBJ2-3,.,TRBD2,TRBV29-1,14,TGCAGCTTTCGGACTAGCGGGAGCACAGATACGCAGTATTTT,CSFRTSGSTDTQYF
TRBJ2-7,.,.,TRBV28,15,TGTGCCAGCAGTTTAGGAGGCCAGCCAACATACGAGCAGTACTTC,CASSLGGQPTYEQYF
TRBJ2-1,once,TRBD2,TRBV7-8,16,TGTGCCAGCAGCCCCAGGACTAGCGGGCTTTACAATGAGCAGTTCTTC,CASSPRTSGLYNEQFF
TRBJ2-7,few,TRBD2,TRBV28,15,TGTGCCAGCACCCCTATGAGACTAGCGGGAGACGAGCAGTACTTC,CASTPMRLAGDEQYF
TRBJ2-7,.,TRBD1,TRBV11-2,14,TGTGCCAGCAGCTTGACAGGGGCCAATTACGAGCAGTACTTC,CASSLTGANYEQYF
TRBJ1-2,.,.,TRBV5-1,15,TGCGCCAGCAGCTTGGTGGGCAGGGGTCTTTCTGGCTACACCTTC,CASSLVGRGLSGYTF